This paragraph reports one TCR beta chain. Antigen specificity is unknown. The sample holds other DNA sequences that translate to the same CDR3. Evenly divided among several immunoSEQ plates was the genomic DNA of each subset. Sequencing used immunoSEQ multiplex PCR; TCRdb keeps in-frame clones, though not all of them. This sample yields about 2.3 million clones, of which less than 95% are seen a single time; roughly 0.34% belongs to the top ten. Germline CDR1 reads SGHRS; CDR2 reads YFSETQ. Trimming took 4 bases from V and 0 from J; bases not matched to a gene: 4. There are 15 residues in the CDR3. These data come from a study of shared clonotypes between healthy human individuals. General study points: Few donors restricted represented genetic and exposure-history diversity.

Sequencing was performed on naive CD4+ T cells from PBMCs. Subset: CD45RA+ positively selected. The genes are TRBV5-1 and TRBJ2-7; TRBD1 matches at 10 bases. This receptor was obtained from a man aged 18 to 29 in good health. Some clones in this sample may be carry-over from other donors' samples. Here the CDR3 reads CASSTRTGGSYEQYF. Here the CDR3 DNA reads TGCGCCAGCAGCACCCGGACAGGGGGCTCCTACGAGCAGTACTTC.